The 2 T cell receptor beta chains given below trace back to one sample, sequenced in a study of OX40 agonist ivuxolimab in advanced cancers. Some clones are missing from TCRdb's copy, which holds only in-frame ones; the method was immunoSEQ multiplex PCR. The sample contains about 37,000 clones, around four fifths of which appear only once. The sequencing used CD4+ or CD8+ T cells sorted from blood, collected in a trial of the OX40 agonist ivuxolimab. The receptors originated from an adult with an advanced solid tumor such as melanoma, head and neck, liver or kidney cancer.

This rearrangement joins TRBV7-8 to TRBJ1-2, with TRBD1 as a possible D gene (5 bases). CDR1 is SGHVS, CDR2 FQNEAQ, per germline. The length of the CDR3 is 15 residues. Trimming pared 1 base from V and 2 bases from J, leaving 11 bases between. Here the CDR3 reads CASSLGGQANYGYTF. Here the CDR3 DNA reads TGTGCCAGCAGCTTAGGGGGCCAGGCAAACTATGGCTACACCTTC.

This clone was recorded only once. This chain uses TRBV21-1 with TRBJ2-7; the table's D call of TRBD2 was not tested on the DNA. TRBV21-1 is described as a pseudogene. The CDR3 runs to 15 residues. This CDR3 is CASTTARQRGREQYF. In DNA form, the CDR3 reads TGTGCCAGCACGACGGCTCGTCAGCGGGGGAGAGAGCAGTACTTC.